This TCR beta chain is drawn from a study of blood T cell repertoires in COVID-19. Study-wide background: The United States, Italy and Spain provided the acute and convalescent COVID-19 samples. In each case, the material was cDNA or gDNA derived from T cells, B-cell-depleted T cells, or PBMCs.

Original data processing: Amplification with reference gene primers provided the estimates of nucleated cell counts. Profiling relied on immunoSEQ multiplex PCR, and the TCRdb table lists in-frame clones only, not all of them. The V and J calls and clone size come from that table; D and trimming were worked out from the DNA. In the table there are about half a million clones, 75% to 90% of which are singletons. The CDR3 has 12 residues. Germline CDR1 is SGHAT and CDR2 is FQNNGV. V was clipped by 5 bases and J by 3 bases; unmatched bases: 1. This clone was recorded a few times. The same CDR3 is also encoded by other DNA sequences in this sample. Patients in Seattle were enrolled during active infection, then followed longitudinally.

What was sequenced was peripheral blood. The chain joins TRBV11-2 to TRBJ2-7; the match to TRBD1 covers 7 bases. This clonotype was obtained from a man between 18 and 35 years old with COVID-19, enrolled during active disease. The CDR3 DNA reads TGTGCCAGCAGCCGACAGGGCTACGAGCAGTACTTC. This encodes CASSRQGYEQYF. The full variable domain, rest sourced from reference TRBV11-2 and TRBJ2-7, is EAGVAQSPRYKIIEKRQSVAFWCNPISGHATLYWYQQILGQGPKLLIQFQNNGVVDDSQLPKDRFSAERLKGVDSTLKIQPAKLEDSAVYLCASSRQGYEQYFGPGTRLTVT.